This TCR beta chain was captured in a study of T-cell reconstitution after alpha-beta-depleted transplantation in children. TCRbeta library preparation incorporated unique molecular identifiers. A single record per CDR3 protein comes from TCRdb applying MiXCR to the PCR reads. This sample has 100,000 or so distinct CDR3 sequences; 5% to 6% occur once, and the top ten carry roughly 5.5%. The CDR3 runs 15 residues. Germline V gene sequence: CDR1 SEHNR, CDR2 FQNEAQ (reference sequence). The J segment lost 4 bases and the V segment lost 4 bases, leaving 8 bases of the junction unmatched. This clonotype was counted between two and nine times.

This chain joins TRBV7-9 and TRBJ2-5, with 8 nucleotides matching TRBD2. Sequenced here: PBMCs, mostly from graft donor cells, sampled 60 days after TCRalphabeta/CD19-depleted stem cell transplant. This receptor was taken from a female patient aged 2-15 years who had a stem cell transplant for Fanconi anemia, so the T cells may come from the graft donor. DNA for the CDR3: TGTGCCAGCAGCTCTGCAGCGGGAGTCCGAGAGACCCAGTACTTC. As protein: CASSSAAGVRETQYF.